These 4 T cell receptor beta chains were sequenced from one sample in a study of blood T cell repertoires in COVID-19. Clones were read by immunoSEQ multiplex PCR, and TCRdb kept only the in-frame ones, dropping some. The repertoire holds around 300,000 clones, with roughly 90% as singletons. The sample consisted of peripheral blood. These receptors were obtained from a woman in her fifties or sixties with active or convalescent COVID-19.

The gene calls are TRBV19 and TRBJ2-7; D is possibly TRBD1 (6 bases). Germline-derived CDR1 and CDR2 are LNHDA and SQIVND (reference sequence). The V and J ends lost 5 bases and 2 bases respectively, with 13 bases between them. The CDR3 is 14 amino acids. The CDR3 DNA reads TGTGCCAGTAGTGGGCGGACAGCAACCTACGAGCAGTACTTC. Translating gives CASSGRTATYEQYF.

The genes are TRBV2 and TRBJ1-5; 8 positions match TRBD1. With V trimmed by 5 bases and J by 3 bases, 6 bases remained unmatched. The CDR3 consists of 15 residues. Germline V CDR1 and CDR2: SNHLY, FYNNEI. CDR3 DNA: TGTGCCAGCAGTTCCAGGGGGCCGGTCAATCAGCCCCAGCATTTT. Translation: CASSSRGPVNQPQHF.

This chain uses TRBV19 with TRBJ1-6; D is ambiguous. Trimming removed 6 bases from V and 8 bases from J, with 14 bases in between. The germline V gene encodes CDR1 LNHDA and CDR2 SQIVND (reference sequence). The CDR3 runs to 14 residues. The CDR3 sequence is CASRESPRHSPLHF. The CDR3 DNA follows: TGTGCCAGTAGGGAATCACCGAGGCATTCACCCCTCCACTTT.

V usage is TRBV10-3 and J usage is TRBJ2-3, with TRBD1 as a possible D gene (7 bases). The CDR3 has 15 residues. Germline V lookup: CDR1 ENHRY, CDR2 SYGVKD. V was shortened by 4 bases and J by 5 bases, with 16 bases between the two germline ends. The CDR3 DNA is TGTGCCATCAGTGGTAGTGGAGGGGGCGAAGATACGCAGTATTTT. The encoded protein is CAISGSGGGEDTQYF.